What follows are 16 T cell receptor beta chains derived from one specimen sequenced in a study of T cell responses to AZD1222 COVID-19 vaccine. Sequencing used immunoSEQ multiplex PCR; TCRdb keeps in-frame clones, though not all of them. The sample has about 140,000 clones; about 93% are singletons. The sample here was peripheral blood, taken 28 days after the second AZD1222 dose. The origin of the receptors is an adult who received the AZD1222 COVID-19 vaccine.

This sequence joins TRBV29-1 and TRBJ2-7; D unresolved. CDR1 is SQVTM, CDR2 ANQGSEA, per germline. The ends were cut back, 1 base at V and 3 bases at J, with 7 bases in the middle. The CDR3 sequence is 12 residues long. The CDR3 region has the DNA TGCAGCGTTGAAGTAAGGAACTACGAGCAGTACTTC. Encoded protein: CSVEVRNYEQYF.

This clone was found once. The rearrangement uses TRBV6-5 and TRBJ1-2, with 7 positions matching TRBD1. The V and J ends lost 4 bases and 8 bases, in that order; junction bases with no gene match: 7. Germline V lookup: CDR1 MNHEY, CDR2 SVGAGI. The CDR3 loop spans 13 amino acids. CDR3 residues: CASSFTGARGYTF. CDR3 sequence (DNA): TGTGCCAGCAGTTTTACAGGGGCGCGAGGCTACACCTTC.

Written as DNA, the CDR3 is TGTGCCAGCAGCTCAGAGCGGGCAAATGTCAATGAGCAGTTCTTC. This sequence encodes CASSSERANVNEQFF. V and J are TRBV7-3 and TRBJ2-1; D is possibly TRBD2 (6 bases). In germline, CDR1 is SGHTA, CDR2 FQGTGA. This CDR3 contains 15 residues. Trimming pared 4 bases from V and 6 bases from J, leaving 16 bases between. Using reference TRBV7-3 and TRBJ2-1 for the parts outside the CDR3, the full variable domain is GAGVSQTPSNKVTEKGKYVELRCDPISGHTALYWYRQSLGQGPEFLIYFQGTGAADDSGLPNDRFFAVRPEGSVSTLKIQRTERGDSAVYLCASSSERANVNEQFFGPGTRLTVL.

V usage is TRBV3-1 (or the pseudogene TRBV3-2) and J usage is TRBJ1-6; 7 bases are a match to TRBD1. This CDR3 spans 14 amino acids. Germline V gene lookup returns CDR1 LGHDT and CDR2 YNNKEL (reference sequence). The trim removed 5 bases at V and 8 bases at J, leaving 6 bases unmatched. The CDR3 DNA sequence: TGTGCCAGCAGCTGGACCACAGGGGATTCACCCCTCCACTTT. Amino acid sequence: CASSWTTGDSPLHF.

This rearrangement joins TRBV18 to TRBJ1-1; D unclear. V was pared by 5 bases and J by 2 bases, with 9 bases between. Germline V gene lookup returns CDR1 KGHSH and CDR2 LQKENI. This CDR3 region has 13 residues. CDR3: CASSEGLNTEAFF. DNA of the CDR3: TGTGCCAGCTCAGAAGGACTAAACACTGAAGCTTTCTTT.

The chain links TRBV4-2 to TRBJ1-2; D is unresolved. Per germline, CDR1 LGHNA and CDR2 YNFKEQ. Trimming cost V 1 base and J 8 bases, with 8 bases left between them. The CDR3 extends over 12 amino acids. CDR3 nucleotide sequence: TGTGCCAGCAGCCAAGTAGGCGACGGCTACACCTTC. Its translation is CASSQVGDGYTF.

The chain carries TRBV30 and TRBJ1-5, with 7 bases matching TRBD1. Germline CDR1 GTSNPN, CDR2 SVGIG (reference sequence). The trim removed 3 bases at V and 7 bases at J, leaving 6 bases unmatched. The CDR3 has 13 amino acids. The CDR3 DNA sequence: TGTGCCTGGAGGACAGGGAGGGGGCAGCCCCAGCATTTT. Translation gives CAWRTGRGQPQHF. The whole variable domain, remainder taken from reference TRBV30 and TRBJ1-5, is SQTIHQWPATLVQPVGSPLSLECTVEGTSNPNLYWYRQAAGRGLQLLFYSVGIGQISSEVPQNLSASRPQDRQFILSSKKLLLSDSGFYLCAWRTGRGQPQHFGDGTRLSIL.

V is TRBV5-6 and J is TRBJ2-3, with unresolved D. Germline V gives CDR1 SGHDT, CDR2 YYEEEE. This CDR3 is built from 14 residues. Trimming removed 2 bases from V and 2 bases from J, with 9 bases in between. The CDR3 DNA reads TGTGCCAGCAGCTTAGTGCTTGACACAGATACGCAGTATTTT. Protein sequence: CASSLVLDTDTQYF. The full variable domain, rest sourced from reference TRBV5-6 and TRBJ2-3, is DAGVTQSPTHLIKTRGQQVTLRCSPKSGHDTVSWYQQALGQGPQFIFQYYEEEERQRGNFPDRFSGHQFPNYSSELNVNALLLGDSALYLCASSLVLDTDTQYFGPGTRLTVL.

The rearrangement uses TRBV6-2 or TRBV6-3 and TRBJ2-5; 8 bases are a match to TRBD2. Per germline, CDR1 MNHEY and CDR2 SVGEGT. This CDR3 is 16 amino acids long. V gave up 0 bases and J gave up 5 bases; unmatched junction bases: 8. DNA for the CDR3: TGTGCCAGCAGTTACTCGCGTCGGGGGGGCGCTGAGACCCAGTACTTC. Encoded protein: CASSYSRRGGAETQYF.

The chain couples TRBV25-1 to TRBJ1-5; 7 nucleotides line up with TRBD1. The germline CDR1 and CDR2 sequences are MGHDK and SYGVNS. This CDR3 has 15 amino acids. V lost 4 bases and J lost 3; bases outside the gene matches: 6. The CDR3 bases are TGTGCCAGCAGTGGCCGGGACAGCGACAATCAGCCCCAGCATTTT. Translating it yields CASSGRDSDNQPQHF.

The gene calls are TRBV18 and TRBJ1-4; the match to TRBD1 covers 7 bases. Trimming cost V 6 bases and J 7 bases; bases outside gene matches: 17. The germline V gene encodes CDR1 KGHSH and CDR2 LQKENI. CDR3 length: 17 residues. CDR3 nucleotides: TGTGCCAGCTCCCCCGAACAGGGGTACCCGCCGGGTGAAAAACTGTTTTTT. Translated, it gives CASSPEQGYPPGEKLFF.

The chain couples TRBV5-6 to TRBJ1-5; no firm D call. Germline values: CDR1 SGHDT, CDR2 YYEEEE. V dropped 1 base and J dropped 3 bases, with 8 bases sitting between them. This CDR3 has 14 residues. CDR3 amino acids: CASSLTGFNQPQHF. DNA of the CDR3: TGTGCCAGCAGCTTGACCGGTTTCAATCAGCCCCAGCATTTT.

The chain couples TRBV28 to TRBJ2-7, with 9 nucleotides matching TRBD1. Germline loops: CDR1 MDHEN, CDR2 SYDVKM. The CDR3 loop spans 15 amino acids. Germline trimming cut 5 bases from V and 5 bases from J; bases unmatched to any gene: 10. The CDR3 nucleotides read TGTGCCAGCAGTCACGTCCGGGACAGGGACCACGAGCAGTACTTC. Translating it yields CASSHVRDRDHEQYF.

The chain has TRBV2 and TRBJ1-1, with TRBD1 matching 7 bases. The germline V gene encodes CDR1 SNHLY and CDR2 FYNNEI. This CDR3 is 15 amino acids long. V dropped 4 bases and J dropped 6; count of bases not matched to a gene: 11. The DNA for the CDR3 is TGTGCCAGCAGTGCCTTAGGAGGGGGCTTCGCTGAAGCTTTCTTT. Encoded protein: CASSALGGGFAEAFF.

This chain uses TRBV2 with TRBJ1-5; D is perhaps TRBD1 (5 bases). Trimming pared 5 bases from V and 2 bases from J, leaving 19 bases between. CDR1 and CDR2 from the germline V gene are SNHLY and FYNNEI. This CDR3 has 17 residues. CDR3 DNA: TGTGCCAGCAGTCCCGATCGGACACCGGGAGGCAATCAGCCCCAGCATTTT. This codes for CASSPDRTPGGNQPQHF.

This chain links TRBV19 with TRBJ1-5; perhaps TRBD1 as D (5 bases). CDR1 LNHDA and CDR2 SQIVND come from the germline V gene (reference sequence). Trimming pared 4 bases from V and 5 bases from J, leaving 12 bases between. The CDR3 loop spans 14 amino acids. Here the CDR3 reads CASSTHKTDQPQHF. The CDR3 DNA follows: TGTGCCAGTAGTACCCACAAGACAGATCAGCCCCAGCATTTT. The variable domain in full, completed from reference TRBV19 and TRBJ1-5, reads DGGITQSPKYLFRKEGQNVTLSCEQNLNHDAMYWYRQDPGQGLRLIYYSQIVNDFQKGDIAEGYSVSREKKESFPLTVTSAQKNPTAFYLCASSTHKTDQPQHFGDGTRLSIL.